This entry concerns a single T cell receptor beta chain. Its antigen is not known. The table came from immunoSEQ multiplex PCR; TCRdb's copy has only in-frame clones and leaves some out. The sample lists around 16,000 clones; roughly 90% were seen once. The data originate from a study of PD-1 blockade in classical Hodgkin lymphoma. Study observations and caveats: Reasons behind the repertoire differences stay unclear, perhaps disease activity or earlier therapy. A reduction in baseline TCR diversity was reportedly seen in newly diagnosed patients relative to healthy donors.

Trimming stripped 0 bases from V and 1 base from J, with 6 bases between. Germline CDR1 and CDR2: MNHNS and SASEGT. The CDR3 contains 14 residues. As for time point: newly diagnosed, previously untreated cHL patient sample. Magnetic negative selection purified CD4+ T cells from thawed PBMCs. Researchers used newly diagnosed, untreated classical Hodgkin lymphoma PBMCs for comparison. This clonotype was obtained from a human donor with classical Hodgkin lymphoma. This chain links TRBV6-1 with TRBJ1-2, with D unclear. The sample taken for sequencing was CD4+ T cells from blood. The CDR3 loop reads CASSEAQVNYGYTF. CDR3 coding DNA: TGTGCCAGCAGTGAAGCGCAGGTTAACTATGGCTACACCTTC.